Listed below are T cell receptor beta chains from one sample, sequenced in a study of blood T cell repertoires in COVID-19. Generated by immunoSEQ multiplex PCR, the TCRdb table keeps only in-frame clones and is missing some. The sample lists roughly 210,000 clones, around 86% occurring once. Sequenced: PBMCs or T cells enriched from blood (not recorded which). The receptors shown here come from a young man in a cohort exposed to, infected with or recovered from COVID-19 (not recorded which). Each CDR3 is given with its conserved first and last residue. Rows may omit the clone size; those that give it use once, few, many or a size class.

clone size,V gene,CDR3 protein
once,TRBV7-9,CASSVTSNTEAFF
once,TRBV7-9,CASSHGGGNTEAFF
.,TRBV29-1,CSVPTGSGELFF
.,TRBV3-1/TRBV3-2,CASSQEPGGALDYGYTF
few,TRBV4-3,CASSQDGGKNQPQHF
few,TRBV9,CASSGGWSSTNEKLFF
.,TRBV3-1/TRBV3-2,CASSQETSIGGELFF
.,TRBV6-5,CASSRTSGSGNEQFF
.,TRBV7-2,CASSADRGETEAFF
.,TRBV28,CASSPSGRTFRQDNEQFF
.,TRBV15,CATSRLGAVDREIVGEQFF